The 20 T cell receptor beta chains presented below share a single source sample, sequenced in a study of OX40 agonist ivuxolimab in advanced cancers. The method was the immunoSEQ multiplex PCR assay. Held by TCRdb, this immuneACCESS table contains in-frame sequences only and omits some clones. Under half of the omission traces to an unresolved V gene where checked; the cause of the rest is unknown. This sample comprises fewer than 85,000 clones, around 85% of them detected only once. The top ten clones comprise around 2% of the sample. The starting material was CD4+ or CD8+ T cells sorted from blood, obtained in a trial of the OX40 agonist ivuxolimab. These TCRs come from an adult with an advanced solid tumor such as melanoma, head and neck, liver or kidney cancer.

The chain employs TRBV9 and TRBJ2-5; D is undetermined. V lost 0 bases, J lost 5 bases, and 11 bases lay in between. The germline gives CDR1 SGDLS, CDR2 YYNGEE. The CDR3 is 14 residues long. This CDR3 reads CASSVVPDGETQYF. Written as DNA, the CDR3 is TGTGCCAGCAGCGTAGTTCCGGACGGGGAGACCCAGTACTTC.

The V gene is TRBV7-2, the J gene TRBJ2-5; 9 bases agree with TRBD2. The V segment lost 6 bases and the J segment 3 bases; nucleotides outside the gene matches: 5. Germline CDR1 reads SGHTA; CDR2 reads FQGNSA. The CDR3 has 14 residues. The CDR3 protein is CASSSRGGKETQYF. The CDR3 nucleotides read TGTGCCAGCAGTTCGCGGGGGGGCAAAGAGACCCAGTACTTC.

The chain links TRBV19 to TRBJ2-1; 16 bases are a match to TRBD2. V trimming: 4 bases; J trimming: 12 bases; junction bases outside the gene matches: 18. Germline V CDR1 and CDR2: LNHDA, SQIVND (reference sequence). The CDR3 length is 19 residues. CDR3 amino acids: CASSSLANTGTSGRDVQFF. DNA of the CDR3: TGTGCCAGTAGTAGTCTAGCAAATACTGGGACTAGCGGGAGGGATGTGCAGTTCTTC.

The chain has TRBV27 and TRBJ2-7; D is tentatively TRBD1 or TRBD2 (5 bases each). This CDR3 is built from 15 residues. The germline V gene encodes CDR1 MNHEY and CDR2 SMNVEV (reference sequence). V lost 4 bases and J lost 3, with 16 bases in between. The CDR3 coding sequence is TGTGCCAGCAGTTCTTTGCTGAGGGGAAACTACGAGCAGTACTTC. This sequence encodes CASSSLLRGNYEQYF.

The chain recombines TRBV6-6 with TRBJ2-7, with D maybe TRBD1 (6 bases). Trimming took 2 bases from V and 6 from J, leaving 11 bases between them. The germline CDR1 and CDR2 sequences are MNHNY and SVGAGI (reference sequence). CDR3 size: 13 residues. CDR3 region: CASSYDVRGEQYF. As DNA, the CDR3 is TGTGCCAGCAGTTACGACGTCAGGGGCGAGCAGTACTTC.

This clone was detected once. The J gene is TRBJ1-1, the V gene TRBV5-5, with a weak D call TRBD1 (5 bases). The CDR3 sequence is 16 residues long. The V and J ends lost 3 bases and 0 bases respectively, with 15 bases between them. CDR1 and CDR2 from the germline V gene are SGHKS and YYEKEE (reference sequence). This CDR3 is CASSSRAGQMNTEAFF. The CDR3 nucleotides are TGTGCCAGCAGCTCCCGAGCGGGGCAGATGAACACTGAAGCTTTCTTT.

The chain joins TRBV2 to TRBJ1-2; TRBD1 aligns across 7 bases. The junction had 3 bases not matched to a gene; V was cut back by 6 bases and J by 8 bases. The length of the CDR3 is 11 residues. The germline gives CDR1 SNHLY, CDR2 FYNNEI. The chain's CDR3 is CASSPGGGYTF. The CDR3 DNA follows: TGTGCCAGCAGCCCAGGGGGAGGCTACACCTTC. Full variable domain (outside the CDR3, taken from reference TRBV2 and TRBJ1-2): EPEVTQTPSHQVTQMGQEVILRCVPISNHLYFYWYRQILGQKVEFLVSFYNNEISEKSEIFDDQFSVERPDGSNFTLKIRSTKLEDSAMYFCASSPGGGYTFGSGTRLTVV.

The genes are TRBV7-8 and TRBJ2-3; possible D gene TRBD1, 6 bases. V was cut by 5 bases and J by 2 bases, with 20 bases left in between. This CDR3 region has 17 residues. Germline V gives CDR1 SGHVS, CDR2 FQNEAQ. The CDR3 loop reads CASSIRSTGNPTDTQYF. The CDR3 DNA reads TGTGCCAGCAGCATAAGGTCAACAGGGAACCCCACAGATACGCAGTATTTT.

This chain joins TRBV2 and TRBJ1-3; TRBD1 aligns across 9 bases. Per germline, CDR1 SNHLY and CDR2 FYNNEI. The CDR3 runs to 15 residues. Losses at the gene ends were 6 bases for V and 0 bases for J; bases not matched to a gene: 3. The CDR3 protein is CASSLTGGSGNTIYF. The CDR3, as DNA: TGTGCCAGCAGCCTGACAGGGGGCTCTGGAAACACCATATATTTT. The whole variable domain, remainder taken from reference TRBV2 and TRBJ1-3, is EPEVTQTPSHQVTQMGQEVILRCVPISNHLYFYWYRQILGQKVEFLVSFYNNEISEKSEIFDDQFSVERPDGSNFTLKIRSTKLEDSAMYFCASSLTGGSGNTIYFGEGSWLTVV.

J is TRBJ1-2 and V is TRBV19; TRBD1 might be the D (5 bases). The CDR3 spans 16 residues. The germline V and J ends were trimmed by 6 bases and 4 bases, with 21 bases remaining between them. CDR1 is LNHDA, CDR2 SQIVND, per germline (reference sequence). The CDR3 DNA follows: TGTGCCAGTAGAAACCTCGGTTCAGGGAGAATCTATGGCTACACCTTC. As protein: CASRNLGSGRIYGYTF.

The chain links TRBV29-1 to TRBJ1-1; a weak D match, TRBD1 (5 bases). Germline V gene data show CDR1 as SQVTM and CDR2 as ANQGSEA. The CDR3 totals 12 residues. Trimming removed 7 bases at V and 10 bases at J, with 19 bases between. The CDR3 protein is CSASGTISGAFF. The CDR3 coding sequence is TGCAGCGCCTCAGGGACCATAAGCGGAGCTTTCTTT. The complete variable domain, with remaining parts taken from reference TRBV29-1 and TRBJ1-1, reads SAVISQKPSRDICQRGTSLTIQCQVDSQVTMMFWYRQQPGQSLTLIATANQGSEATYESGFVIDKFPISRPNLTFSTLTVSNMSPEDSSIYLCSASGTISGAFFGQGTRLTVV.

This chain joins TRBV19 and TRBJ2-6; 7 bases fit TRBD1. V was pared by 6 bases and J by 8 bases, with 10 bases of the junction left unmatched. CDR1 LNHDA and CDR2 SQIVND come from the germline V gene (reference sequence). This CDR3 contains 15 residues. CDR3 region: CASSSSGQTSNVLTF. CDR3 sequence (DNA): TGTGCCAGTAGCTCGTCGGGACAGACCTCCAACGTCCTGACTTTC.

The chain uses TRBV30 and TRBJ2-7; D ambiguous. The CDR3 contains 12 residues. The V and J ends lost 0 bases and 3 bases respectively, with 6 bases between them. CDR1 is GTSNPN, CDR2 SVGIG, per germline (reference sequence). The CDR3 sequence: CAWSVAFYEQYF. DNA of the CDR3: TGTGCCTGGAGTGTGGCTTTCTACGAGCAGTACTTC.

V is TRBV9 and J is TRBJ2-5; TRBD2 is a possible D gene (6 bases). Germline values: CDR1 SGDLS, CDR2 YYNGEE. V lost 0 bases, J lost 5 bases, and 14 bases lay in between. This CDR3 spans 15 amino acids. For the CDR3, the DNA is TGTGCCAGCAGCGTAGCTACGGGGGTAGGGGAGACCCAGTACTTC. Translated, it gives CASSVATGVGETQYF.

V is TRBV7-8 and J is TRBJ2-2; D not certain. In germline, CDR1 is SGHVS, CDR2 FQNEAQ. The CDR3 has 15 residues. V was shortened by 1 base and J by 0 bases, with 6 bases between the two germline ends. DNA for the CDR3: TGTGCCAGCAGCTTAGGCAACGCGAACACCGGGGAGCTGTTTTTT. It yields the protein CASSLGNANTGELFF. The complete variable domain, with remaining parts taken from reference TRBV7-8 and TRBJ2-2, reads GAGVSQSPRYKVAKRGQDVALRCDPISGHVSLFWYQQALGQGPEFLTYFQNEAQLDKSGLPSDRFFAERPEGSVSTLKIQRTQQEDSAVYLCASSLGNANTGELFFGEGSRLTVL.

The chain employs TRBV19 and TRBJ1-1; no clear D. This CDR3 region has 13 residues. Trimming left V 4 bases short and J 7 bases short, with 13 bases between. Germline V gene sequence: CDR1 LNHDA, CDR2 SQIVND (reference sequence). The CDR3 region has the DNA TGTGCCAGTAGTAGTACCGCGACCCTTGAAGCTTTCTTT. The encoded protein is CASSSTATLEAFF. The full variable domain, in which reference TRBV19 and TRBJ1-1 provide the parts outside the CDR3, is DGGITQSPKYLFRKEGQNVTLSCEQNLNHDAMYWYRQDPGQGLRLIYYSQIVNDFQKGDIAEGYSVSREKKESFPLTVTSAQKNPTAFYLCASSSTATLEAFFGQGTRLTVV.

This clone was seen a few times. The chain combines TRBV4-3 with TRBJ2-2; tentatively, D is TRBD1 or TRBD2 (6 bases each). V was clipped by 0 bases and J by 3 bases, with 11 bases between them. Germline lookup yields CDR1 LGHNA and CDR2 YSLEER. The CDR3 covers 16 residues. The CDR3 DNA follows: TGCGCCAGCAGCCAAGATCTTAGGGGGGACACCGGGGAGCTGTTTTTT. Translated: CASSQDLRGDTGELFF.

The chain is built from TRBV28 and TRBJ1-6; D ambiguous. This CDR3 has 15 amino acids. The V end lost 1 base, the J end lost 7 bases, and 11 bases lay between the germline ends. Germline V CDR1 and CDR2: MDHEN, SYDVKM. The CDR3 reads CASSLYSPSNSPLHF. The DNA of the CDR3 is TGTGCCAGCAGTTTATATTCCCCCTCAAATTCACCCCTCCACTTT.

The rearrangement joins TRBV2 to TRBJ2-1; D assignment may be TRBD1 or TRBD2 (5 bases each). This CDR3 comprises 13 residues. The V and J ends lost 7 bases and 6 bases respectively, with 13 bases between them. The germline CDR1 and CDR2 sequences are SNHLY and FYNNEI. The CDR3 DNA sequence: TGTGCCAGCAAAACGGGGACCATCAATGAGCAGTTCTTC. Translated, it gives CASKTGTINEQFF.

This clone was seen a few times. CDR3 sequence (DNA): TGCGCCAGCAGCCCGGGGAGGAATAACCTTTTAGGGGAGCTGTTTTTT. Protein product: CASSPGRNNLLGELFF. V usage is TRBV5-1 and J usage is TRBJ2-2, with a possible D match to TRBD2 (6 bases). V lost 4 bases to trimming and J lost 8 bases, with 21 bases between them. Germline V gives CDR1 SGHRS, CDR2 YFSETQ. There are 16 residues in the CDR3.